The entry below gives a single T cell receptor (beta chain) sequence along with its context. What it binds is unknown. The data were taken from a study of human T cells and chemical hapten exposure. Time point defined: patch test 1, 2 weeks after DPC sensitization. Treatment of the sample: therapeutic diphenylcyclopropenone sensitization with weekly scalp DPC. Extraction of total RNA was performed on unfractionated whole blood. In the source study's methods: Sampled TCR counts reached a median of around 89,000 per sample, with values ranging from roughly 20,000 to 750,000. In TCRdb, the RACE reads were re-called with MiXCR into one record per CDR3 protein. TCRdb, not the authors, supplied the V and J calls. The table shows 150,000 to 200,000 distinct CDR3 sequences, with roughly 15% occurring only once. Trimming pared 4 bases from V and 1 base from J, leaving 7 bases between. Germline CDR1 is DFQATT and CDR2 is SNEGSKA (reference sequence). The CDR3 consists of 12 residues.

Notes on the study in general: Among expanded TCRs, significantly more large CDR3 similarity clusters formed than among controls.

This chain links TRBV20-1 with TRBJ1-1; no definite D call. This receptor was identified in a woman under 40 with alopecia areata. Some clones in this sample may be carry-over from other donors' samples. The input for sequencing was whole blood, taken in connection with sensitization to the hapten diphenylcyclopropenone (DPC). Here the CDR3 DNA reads TGCAGTGCTATGGAGAAGAACACTGAAGCTTTCTTT. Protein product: CSAMEKNTEAFF.